This T cell receptor (beta chain) was sequenced during a study of blood T cell repertoires in COVID-19 (dated by TCRdb to between 2020 and 2021). In the study overall: Samples from collaborators originated in the United States, Italy and Spain and spanned both the acute and convalescent phases of COVID-19. The repertoires were released in a freely available public database meant as a resource for research on the immune response to SARS-CoV-2. Where HLA class I and class II types were available, the types were taken from metadata supplied by the sample provider, not from assay-based typing. Samples were obtained from the ongoing ImmuneRACE study (first 160 participants) and from over a thousand subjects provided by 6 global collaborators. Subjects who had been exposed to COVID-19, were actively infected with it, or had recovered from it provided the deeply sampled blood TCRbeta repertoires that made up the dataset. The prospective study material was composed of cDNA or gDNA derived from T cells, B-cell-depleted T cells, or PBMCs. Nearly every sample came with metadata listing a de-identified subject ID, COVID-19 status, age in years and sex. The investigation overall reported the following: How much clinical and demographic metadata was included differed by source and by participant, and the metadata was provided uncurated.

Of note for this clone: The clone's antigen remains unknown. No per-base quality is available; no much larger clone lies one base away.

The immunoSEQ Assay, a bias-controlled multiplex PCR, was used to amplify TCRbeta CDR3 regions from genomic DNA. Turning to the authors' computational methods: Within the assay, amplification of reference gene primers was used to estimate how many nucleated cells each sample contained. To quantify the absolute abundance of each unique TCRbeta CDR3 rearrangement, sequence reads were collapsed and filtered. For each sample, productive Simpson clonality was calculated as the square root of Simpson's diversity index over productive rearrangements. TCRdb took over this immuneACCESS table, retaining in-frame rearrangements with V and J assigned. Such tables are incomplete; in checked studies, under half of the missing clones stem from an unresolved V gene, and the remainder is unexplained. V and J calls and clone size come straight from that table; D and trimming were deduced from the DNA. The sample profile shows tens of thousands of clones; roughly 87% of them were found once. The top ten hold 15% of the sample.

Whole blood was collected in K2EDTA tubes by collaborating institutions according to the institutions' own protocols. For TCRbeta analysis, collaborators shipped samples as frozen whole blood, isolated PBMCs, or DNA extracted from either of those sample types. There are 13 amino acids in the CDR3, from cysteine to phenylalanine inclusive. Here the CDR3 DNA is all that survives: 39 bases in frame from base 1. V loses 5 bases, J loses 7 bases, and the germline ends lie 12 bases apart. Sequenced input: peripheral blood. The sequence was collected from a male donor with acute or convalescent COVID-19. The chain employs TRBV12-3 or TRBV12-4 and TRBJ1-5; TRBD1 might be the D gene, on 6 matching bases. The CDR3 protein is CASSPPQGQPQHF. The bases are TGTGCCAGCAGTCCCCCACAGGGACAGCCCCAGCATTTT.